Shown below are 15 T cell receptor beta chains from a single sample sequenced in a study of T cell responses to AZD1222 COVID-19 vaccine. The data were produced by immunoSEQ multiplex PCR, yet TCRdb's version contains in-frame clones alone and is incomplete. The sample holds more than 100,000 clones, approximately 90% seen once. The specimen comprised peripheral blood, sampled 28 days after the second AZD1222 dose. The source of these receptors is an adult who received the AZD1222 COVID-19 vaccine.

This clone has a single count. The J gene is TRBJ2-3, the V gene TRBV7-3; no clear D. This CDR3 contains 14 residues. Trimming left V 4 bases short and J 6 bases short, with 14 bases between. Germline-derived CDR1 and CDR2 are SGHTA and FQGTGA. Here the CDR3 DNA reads TGTGCCAGCAGCTCCCCGTCTTCACTCGATACGCAGTATTTT. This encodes CASSSPSSLDTQYF.

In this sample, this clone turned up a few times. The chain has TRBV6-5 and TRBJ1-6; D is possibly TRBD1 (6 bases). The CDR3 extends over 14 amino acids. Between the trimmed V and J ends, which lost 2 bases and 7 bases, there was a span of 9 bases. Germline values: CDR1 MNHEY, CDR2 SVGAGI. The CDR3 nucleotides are TGTGCCAGCAGTTACCGTCAGGGGAATTCACCCCTCCACTTT. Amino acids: CASSYRQGNSPLHF.

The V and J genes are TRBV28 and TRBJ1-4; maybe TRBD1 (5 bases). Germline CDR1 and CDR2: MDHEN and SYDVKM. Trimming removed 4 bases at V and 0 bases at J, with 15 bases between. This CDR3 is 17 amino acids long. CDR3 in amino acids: CASSSPRDRSTNEKLFF. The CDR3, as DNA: TGTGCCAGCAGTTCACCCCGGGACCGATCAACTAATGAAAAACTGTTTTTT.

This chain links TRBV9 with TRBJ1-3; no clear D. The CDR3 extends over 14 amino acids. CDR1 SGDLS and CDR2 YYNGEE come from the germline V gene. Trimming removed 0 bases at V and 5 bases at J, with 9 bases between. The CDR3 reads CASSVGAVRNTIYF. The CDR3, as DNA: TGTGCCAGCAGCGTAGGAGCCGTTAGAAACACCATATATTTT.

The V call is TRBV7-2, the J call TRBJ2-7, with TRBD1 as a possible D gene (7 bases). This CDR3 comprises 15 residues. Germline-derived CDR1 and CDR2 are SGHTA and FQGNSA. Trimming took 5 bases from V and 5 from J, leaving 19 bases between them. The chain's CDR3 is CASSRDRTRGDEQYF. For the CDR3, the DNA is TGTGCCAGCAGCCGCGACAGGACCAGGGGGGACGAGCAGTACTTC.

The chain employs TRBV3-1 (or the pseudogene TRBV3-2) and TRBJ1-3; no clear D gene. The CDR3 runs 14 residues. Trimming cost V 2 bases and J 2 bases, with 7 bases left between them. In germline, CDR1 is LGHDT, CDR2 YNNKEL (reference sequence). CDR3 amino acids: CASSQQVAGNTIYF. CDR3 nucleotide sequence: TGTGCCAGCAGCCAACAGGTAGCTGGAAACACCATATATTTT.

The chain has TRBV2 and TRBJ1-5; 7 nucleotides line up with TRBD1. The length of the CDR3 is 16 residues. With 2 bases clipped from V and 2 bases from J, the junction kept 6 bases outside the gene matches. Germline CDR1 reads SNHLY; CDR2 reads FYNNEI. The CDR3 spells CASSELLGGGNQPQHF. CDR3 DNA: TGTGCCAGCAGTGAACTCCTAGGGGGCGGCAATCAGCCCCAGCATTTT.

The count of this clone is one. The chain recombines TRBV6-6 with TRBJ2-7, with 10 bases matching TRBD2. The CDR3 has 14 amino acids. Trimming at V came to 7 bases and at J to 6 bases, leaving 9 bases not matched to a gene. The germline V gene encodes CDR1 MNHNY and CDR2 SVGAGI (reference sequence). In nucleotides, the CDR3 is TGTGCCAGCACACGGCGGCTAGCGGGGGTCGAGCAGTACTTC. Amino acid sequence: CASTRRLAGVEQYF.

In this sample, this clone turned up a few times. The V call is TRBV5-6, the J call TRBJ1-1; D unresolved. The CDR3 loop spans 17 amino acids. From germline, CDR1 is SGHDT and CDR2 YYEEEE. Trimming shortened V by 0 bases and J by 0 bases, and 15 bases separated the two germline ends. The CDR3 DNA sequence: TGTGCCAGCAGCTTGGAGTTCGGAAACTACATGAACACTGAAGCTTTCTTT. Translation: CASSLEFGNYMNTEAFF. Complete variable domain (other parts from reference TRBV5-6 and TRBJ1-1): DAGVTQSPTHLIKTRGQQVTLRCSPKSGHDTVSWYQQALGQGPQFIFQYYEEEERQRGNFPDRFSGHQFPNYSSELNVNALLLGDSALYLCASSLEFGNYMNTEAFFGQGTRLTVV.

The CDR3 sequence is CASSHRRGDEAFF. CDR3 coding DNA: TGTGCCAGCAGCCACAGGCGTGGGGATGAAGCTTTCTTT. V gene TRBV3-1 (or the pseudogene TRBV3-2) combines with J gene TRBJ1-1; no clear D gene. Germline lookup yields CDR1 LGHDT and CDR2 YNNKEL (reference sequence). The germline V and J ends were trimmed by 3 bases and 7 bases, with 12 bases remaining between them. CDR3 size: 13 residues.

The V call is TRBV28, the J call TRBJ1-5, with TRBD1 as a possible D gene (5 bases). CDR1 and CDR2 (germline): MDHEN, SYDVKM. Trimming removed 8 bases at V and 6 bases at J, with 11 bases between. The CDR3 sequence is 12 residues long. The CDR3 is CASAQGPQPQHF. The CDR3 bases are TGTGCCAGCGCCCAGGGCCCTCAGCCCCAGCATTTT.

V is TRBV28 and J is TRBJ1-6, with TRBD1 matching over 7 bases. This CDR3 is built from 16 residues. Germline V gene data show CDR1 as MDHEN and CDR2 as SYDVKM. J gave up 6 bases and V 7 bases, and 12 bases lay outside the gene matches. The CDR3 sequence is CASIVRGLAGNSPLHF. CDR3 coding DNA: TGTGCCAGCATCGTCAGGGGGTTAGCGGGTAATTCACCCCTCCACTTT.

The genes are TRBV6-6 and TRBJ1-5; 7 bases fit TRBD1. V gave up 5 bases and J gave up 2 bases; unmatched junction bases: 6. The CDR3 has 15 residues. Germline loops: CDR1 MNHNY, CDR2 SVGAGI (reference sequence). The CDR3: CASSKEGGGNQPQHF. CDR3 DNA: TGTGCCAGCAGTAAAGAAGGGGGCGGCAATCAGCCCCAGCATTTT.

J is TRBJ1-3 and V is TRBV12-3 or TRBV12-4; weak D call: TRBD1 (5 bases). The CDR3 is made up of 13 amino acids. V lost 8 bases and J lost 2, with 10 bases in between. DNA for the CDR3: TGTGCCAGCGGCAGGGCAACTGGAAACACCATATATTTT. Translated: CASGRATGNTIYF.

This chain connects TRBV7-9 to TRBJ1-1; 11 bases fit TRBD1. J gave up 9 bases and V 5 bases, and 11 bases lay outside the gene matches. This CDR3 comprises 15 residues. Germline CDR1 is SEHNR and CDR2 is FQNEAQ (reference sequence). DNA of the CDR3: TGTGCCAGCAGCGACTATGGACAGGGGGCTTCGCAAGCTTTCTTT. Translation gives CASSDYGQGASQAFF.